This is a list of T cell receptor beta chains from one sample in a study of blood T cell repertoires in COVID-19. Clones were sequenced by immunoSEQ multiplex PCR, and TCRdb holds only the in-frame ones, with some missing. This sample yields about 110,000 clones, of which approximately 82% are seen a single time; about 4.1% belongs to the top ten. The sequenced sample consisted of peripheral blood. These TCRs come from a woman of 80 years or more with acute or convalescent COVID-19. Each CDR3 is given with its conserved first and last residue. The D gene is left open where the match is weak. Expanded clones are given a class, and other clones once, few, many or no size at all.

.	TRBV28	TRBJ1-2	.	CASTPDRTYGYTF	TGTGCCAGCACACCGGACAGAACTTATGGCTACACCTTC
.	TRBV10-2	TRBJ2-1	.	CASSDRLFSYNEQFF	TGCGCCAGCAGTGATCGCCTATTCTCCTACAATGAGCAGTTCTTC
.	TRBV14	TRBJ2-1	TRBD2	CASSHYTSGIGNEQFF	TGTGCCAGCAGCCACTATACTAGCGGGATCGGCAATGAGCAGTTCTTC
.	TRBV2	TRBJ1-2	TRBD1	CASMGTGFNGYTF	TGTGCCAGCATGGGGACAGGGTTTAATGGCTACACCTTC
.	TRBV9	TRBJ1-3	TRBD1	CASSGRGRGDTIYF	TGTGCCAGCAGCGGCAGGGGGCGCGGAGACACCATATATTTT
few	TRBV6-5	TRBJ1-4	.	CASNRAATNEKLFF	TGTGCCAGCAACAGGGCTGCAACTAATGAAAAACTGTTTTTT
.	TRBV7-2	TRBJ1-1	.	CASNTGPVNTEAFF	TGTGCCAGCAACACAGGACCGGTGAACACTGAAGCTTTCTTT
.	TRBV3-1/TRBV3-2	TRBJ1-2	.	CASSPEDSPIILNYGYTF	TGTGCCAGCAGCCCAGAGGATAGCCCCATTATCCTCAACTATGGCTACACCTTC
.	TRBV5-1	TRBJ2-5	.	CASSGGGHEETQYF	TGCGCCAGCAGCGGCGGGGGCCACGAAGAGACCCAGTACTTC
.	TRBV5-1	TRBJ2-7	.	CASSATGPLHYEQYF	TGCGCCAGCAGCGCTACAGGGCCGCTACACTACGAGCAGTACTTC
once	TRBV12-5	TRBJ1-5	.	CASGFMARMNQPQHF	TGTGCTAGTGGTTTCATGGCCAGGATGAATCAGCCCCAGCATTTT
.	TRBV2	TRBJ2-5	.	CASSPLLRQETQYF	TGTGCCAGCAGTCCCCTCCTCCGCCAAGAGACCCAGTACTTC
.	TRBV27	TRBJ2-4	TRBD2	CASSSLGLADRKNIQYF	TGTGCCAGCAGTTCCTTGGGACTAGCGGATCGCAAAAACATTCAGTACTTC
few	TRBV6-1	TRBJ1-2	.	CASSEGRNYGYTF	TGTGCCAGCAGTGAGGGCAGAAACTATGGCTACACCTTC
.	TRBV19	TRBJ1-1	.	CASSIQKNTEAFF	TGTGCCAGTAGTATACAGAAAAACACTGAAGCTTTCTTT
.	TRBV2	TRBJ1-1	TRBD1	CASSEGTGWNTEAFF	TGTGCCAGCAGTGAAGGGACAGGGTGGAACACTGAAGCTTTCTTT
.	TRBV5-4	TRBJ1-4	.	CASSPDNNRAGEKLFF	TGTGCCAGCAGCCCGGACAATAACAGGGCTGGAGAAAAACTGTTTTTT
once	TRBV5-1	TRBJ1-6	.	CASSLALGYNSPLHF	TGCGCCAGCAGCTTGGCCCTCGGTTATAATTCACCCCTCCACTTT
.	TRBV5-1	TRBJ2-3	TRBD2	CASGPGGGTDTQYF	TGCGCCAGCGGGCCGGGAGGGGGCACAGATACGCAGTATTTT
.	TRBV18	TRBJ1-2	.	CASHSQGQFNYGYTF	TGTGCCAGCCACTCACAGGGTCAATTTAACTATGGCTACACCTTC
.	TRBV11-1	TRBJ2-7	TRBD1	CASSPGQGAGEQYF	TGTGCCAGCAGCCCAGGACAGGGGGCTGGCGAGCAGTACTTC
.	TRBV6-5	TRBJ1-4	TRBD1	CATQDRGYEKLFF	TGTGCCACCCAGGACAGGGGGTATGAAAAACTGTTTTTT
.	TRBV30	TRBJ2-7	.	CAWTSQMAYEQYF	TGTGCCTGGACTTCCCAGATGGCCTACGAGCAGTACTTC
.	TRBV5-6	TRBJ1-1	.	CASSLTSGPLEAFF	TGTGCCAGCAGCCTCACCTCAGGCCCCCTTGAAGCTTTCTTT
.	TRBV5-1	TRBJ1-6	.	CASSTRGINSPLHF	TGCGCCAGCAGCACCCGGGGGATCAATTCACCCCTCCACTTT
few	TRBV30	TRBJ1-1	.	CAWRFLDSEAFF	TGTGCCTGGAGGTTCCTGGACAGTGAAGCTTTCTTT